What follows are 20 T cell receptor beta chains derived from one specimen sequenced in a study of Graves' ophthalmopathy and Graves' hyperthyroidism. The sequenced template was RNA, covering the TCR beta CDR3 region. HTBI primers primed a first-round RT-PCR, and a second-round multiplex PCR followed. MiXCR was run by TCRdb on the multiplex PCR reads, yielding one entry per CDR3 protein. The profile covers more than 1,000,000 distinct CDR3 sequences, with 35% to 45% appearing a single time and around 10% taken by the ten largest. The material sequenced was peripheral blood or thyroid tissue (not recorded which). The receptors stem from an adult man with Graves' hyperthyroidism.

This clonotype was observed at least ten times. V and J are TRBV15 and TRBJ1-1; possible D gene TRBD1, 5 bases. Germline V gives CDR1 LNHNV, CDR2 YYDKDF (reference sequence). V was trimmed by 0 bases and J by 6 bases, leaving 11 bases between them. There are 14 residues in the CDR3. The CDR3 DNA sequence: TGTGCCACCAGCAGAGACGGGACCACCTCTGAAGCTTTCTTT. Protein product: CATSRDGTTSEAFF. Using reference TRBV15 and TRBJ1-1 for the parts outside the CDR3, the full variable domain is DAMVIQNPRYQVTQFGKPVTLSCSQTLNHNVMYWYQQKSSQAPKLLFHYYDKDFNNEADTPDNFQSRRPNTSFCFLDIRSPGLGDTAMYLCATSRDGTTSEAFFGQGTRLTVV.

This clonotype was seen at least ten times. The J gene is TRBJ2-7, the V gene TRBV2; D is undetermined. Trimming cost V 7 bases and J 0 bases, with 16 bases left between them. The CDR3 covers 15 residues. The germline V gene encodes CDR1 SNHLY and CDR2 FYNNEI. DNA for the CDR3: TGTGCCAGCATCCCGAGCACTACCATCTCCTACGAGCAGTACTTC. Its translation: CASIPSTTISYEQYF. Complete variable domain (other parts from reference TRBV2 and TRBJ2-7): EPEVTQTPSHQVTQMGQEVILRCVPISNHLYFYWYRQILGQKVEFLVSFYNNEISEKSEIFDDQFSVERPDGSNFTLKIRSTKLEDSAMYFCASIPSTTISYEQYFGPGTRLTVT.

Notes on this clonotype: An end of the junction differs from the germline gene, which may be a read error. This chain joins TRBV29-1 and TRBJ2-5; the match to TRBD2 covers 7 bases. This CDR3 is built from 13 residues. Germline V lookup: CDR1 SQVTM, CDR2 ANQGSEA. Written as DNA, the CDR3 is TGCAGCGTTGAAGGGGCTAGCGGTCCCGAGGTGCACTTC. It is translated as CSVEGASGPEVHF.

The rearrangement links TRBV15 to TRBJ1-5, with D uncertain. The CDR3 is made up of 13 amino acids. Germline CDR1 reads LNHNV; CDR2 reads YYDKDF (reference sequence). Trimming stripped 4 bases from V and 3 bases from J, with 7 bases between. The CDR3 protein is CATSTQVNQPQHF. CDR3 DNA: TGTGCCACCAGCACCCAAGTCAATCAGCCCCAGCATTTT.

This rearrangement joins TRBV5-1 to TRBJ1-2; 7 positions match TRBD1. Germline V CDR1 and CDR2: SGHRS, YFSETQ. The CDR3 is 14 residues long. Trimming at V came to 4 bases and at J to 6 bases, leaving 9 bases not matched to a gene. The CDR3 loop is CASSEGAPTNGYTF. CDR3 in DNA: TGCGCCAGCAGCGAGGGGGCTCCCACGAATGGCTACACCTTC.

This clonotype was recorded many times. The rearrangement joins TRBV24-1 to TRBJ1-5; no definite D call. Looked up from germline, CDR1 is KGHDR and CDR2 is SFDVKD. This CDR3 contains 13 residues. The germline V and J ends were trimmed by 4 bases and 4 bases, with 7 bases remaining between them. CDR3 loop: CATSESANQPQHF. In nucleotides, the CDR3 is TGTGCCACCAGTGAGTCAGCTAATCAGCCCCAGCATTTT.

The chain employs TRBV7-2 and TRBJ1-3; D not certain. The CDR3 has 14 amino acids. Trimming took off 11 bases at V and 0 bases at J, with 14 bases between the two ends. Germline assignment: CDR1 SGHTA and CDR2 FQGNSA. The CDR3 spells CAVQWASSGNTIYF. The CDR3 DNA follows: TGTGCCGTTCAGTGGGCTAGCTCTGGAAACACCATATATTTT.

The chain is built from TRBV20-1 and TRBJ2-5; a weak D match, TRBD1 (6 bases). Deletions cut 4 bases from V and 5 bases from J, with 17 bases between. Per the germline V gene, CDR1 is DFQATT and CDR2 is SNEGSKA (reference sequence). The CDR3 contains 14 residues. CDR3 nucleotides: TGCAGTGCTACCCTCCCGGGACACTTGGAGACCCAGTACTTC. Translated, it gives CSATLPGHLETQYF.

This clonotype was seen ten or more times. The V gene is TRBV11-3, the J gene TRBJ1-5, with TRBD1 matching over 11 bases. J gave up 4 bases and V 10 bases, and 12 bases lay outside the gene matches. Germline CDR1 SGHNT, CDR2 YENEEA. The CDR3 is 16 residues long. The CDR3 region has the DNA TGTGCCATCGGGATAGGGGGACAGGGGGGAAATCAGCCCCAGCATTTT. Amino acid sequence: CAIGIGGQGGNQPQHF.

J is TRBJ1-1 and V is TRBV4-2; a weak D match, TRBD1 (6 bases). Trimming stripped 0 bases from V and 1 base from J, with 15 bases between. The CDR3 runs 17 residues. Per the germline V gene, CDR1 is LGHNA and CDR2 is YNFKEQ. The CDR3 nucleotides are TGTGCCAGCAGCCAAGATCACCTAACAGGGAGGAACACTGAAGCTTTCTTT. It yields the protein CASSQDHLTGRNTEAFF.

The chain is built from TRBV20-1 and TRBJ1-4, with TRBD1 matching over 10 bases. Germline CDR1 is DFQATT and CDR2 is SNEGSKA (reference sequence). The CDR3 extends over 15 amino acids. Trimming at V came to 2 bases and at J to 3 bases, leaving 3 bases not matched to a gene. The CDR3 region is CSARRQGAANEKLFF. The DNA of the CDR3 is TGCAGTGCTAGACGACAGGGGGCGGCTAATGAAAAACTGTTTTTT.

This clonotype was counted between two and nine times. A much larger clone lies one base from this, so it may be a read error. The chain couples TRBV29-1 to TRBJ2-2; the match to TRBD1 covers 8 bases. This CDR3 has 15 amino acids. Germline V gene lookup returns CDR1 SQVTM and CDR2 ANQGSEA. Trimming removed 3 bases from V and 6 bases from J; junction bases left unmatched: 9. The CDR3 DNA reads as TGCAGCGTTGATCCAGGGGGCTTATCCCCCGGGGAGCTGTTTTTT. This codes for CSVDPGGLSPGELFF.

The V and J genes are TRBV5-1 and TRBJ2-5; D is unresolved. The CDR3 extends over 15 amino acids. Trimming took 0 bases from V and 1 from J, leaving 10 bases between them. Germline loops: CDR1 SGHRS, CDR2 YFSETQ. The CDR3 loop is CASSLVQSTQETQYF. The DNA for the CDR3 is TGCGCCAGCAGCTTGGTCCAGTCCACCCAAGAGACCCAGTACTTC.

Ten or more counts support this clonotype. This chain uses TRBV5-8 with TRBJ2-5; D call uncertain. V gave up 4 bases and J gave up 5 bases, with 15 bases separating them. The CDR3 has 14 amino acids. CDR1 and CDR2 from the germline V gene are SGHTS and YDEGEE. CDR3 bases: TGTGCCAGCAGCGACGCCAAGGGTGTTGAGACCCAGTACTTC. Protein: CASSDAKGVETQYF.

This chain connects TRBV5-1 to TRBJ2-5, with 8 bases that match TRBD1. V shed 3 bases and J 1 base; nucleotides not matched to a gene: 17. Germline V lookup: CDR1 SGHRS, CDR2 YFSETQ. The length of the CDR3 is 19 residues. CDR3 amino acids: CASSSRPPRGTGAQETQYF. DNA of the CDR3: TGCGCCAGCAGCTCACGCCCCCCGAGAGGGACAGGAGCCCAAGAGACCCAGTACTTC. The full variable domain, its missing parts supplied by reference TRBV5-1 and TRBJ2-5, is KAGVTQTPRYLIKTRGQQVTLSCSPISGHRSVSWYQQTPGQGLQFLFEYFSETQRNKGNFPGRFSGRQFSNSRSEMNVSTLELGDSALYLCASSSRPPRGTGAQETQYFGPGTRLLVL.

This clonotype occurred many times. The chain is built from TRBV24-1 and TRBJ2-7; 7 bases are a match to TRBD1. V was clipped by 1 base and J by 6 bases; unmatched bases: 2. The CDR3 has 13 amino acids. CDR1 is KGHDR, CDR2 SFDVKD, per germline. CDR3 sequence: CATSDFRDSEQYF. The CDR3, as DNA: TGTGCCACCAGTGATTTCCGGGACAGCGAGCAGTACTTC.

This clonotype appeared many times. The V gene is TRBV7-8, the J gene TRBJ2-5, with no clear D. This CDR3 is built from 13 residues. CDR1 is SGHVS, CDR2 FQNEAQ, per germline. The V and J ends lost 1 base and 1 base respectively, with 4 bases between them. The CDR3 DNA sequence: TGTGCCAGCAGCTTAGTGTTCCAAGAGACCCAGTACTTC. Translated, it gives CASSLVFQETQYF. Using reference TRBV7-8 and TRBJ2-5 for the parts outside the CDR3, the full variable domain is GAGVSQSPRYKVAKRGQDVALRCDPISGHVSLFWYQQALGQGPEFLTYFQNEAQLDKSGLPSDRFFAERPEGSVSTLKIQRTQQEDSAVYLCASSLVFQETQYFGPGTRLLVL.

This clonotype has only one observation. This CDR3 is CSARGHPTNEKLFF. CDR3 in DNA: TGCAGTGCTAGAGGGCATCCAACTAATGAAAAACTGTTTTTT. The chain links TRBV20-1 to TRBJ1-4; D is ambiguous. This CDR3 is 14 amino acids long. V was trimmed by 1 base and J by 0 bases, leaving 6 bases between them. The germline V gene has CDR1 DFQATT and CDR2 SNEGSKA (reference sequence).

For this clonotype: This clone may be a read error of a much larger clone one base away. The CDR3 DNA is TGTGCCAACAGTGAAGCGCTTCGGGAGGGTCAAGAGACCCAGTACTTC. It is translated as CANSEALREGQETQYF. V is TRBV2 and J is TRBJ2-5, with TRBD2 identical over 8 bases. The germline gives CDR1 SNHLY, CDR2 FYNNEI. The CDR3 covers 16 residues. The full variable domain, in which reference TRBV2 and TRBJ2-5 provide the parts outside the CDR3, is EPEVTQTPSHQVTQMGQEVILRCVPISNHLYFYWYRQILGQKVEFLVSFYNNEISEKSEIFDDQFSVERPDGSNFTLKIRSTKLEDSAMYFCANSEALREGQETQYFGPGTRLLVL.

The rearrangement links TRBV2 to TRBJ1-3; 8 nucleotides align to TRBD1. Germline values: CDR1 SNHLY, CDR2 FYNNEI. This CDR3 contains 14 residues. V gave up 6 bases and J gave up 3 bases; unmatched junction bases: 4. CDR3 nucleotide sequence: TGTGCCAGCAGCAAGACAGGGGTTGGAAACACCATATATTTT. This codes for CASSKTGVGNTIYF.